This T cell receptor (beta chain) was captured by sequencing in a study of CD8 T cells in ankylosing spondylitis. The study, taken as a whole, reports: Matched synovial fluid from ankylosing spondylitis patients was reported to be enriched for disease-linked clones. Typical of ankylosing spondylitis blood, it appeared, was a TCR beta motif of eight highly homologous variants. Peripheral blood samples showed relatively rare disease-linked clones, and these clones were CD8+.

Scientists made TCR beta libraries using quantitative 5'-RACE with molecular barcodes. TCRdb analysed the 5' RACE reads with MiXCR anew, one entry per CDR3 protein. This sample has approximately 540,000 distinct CDR3 sequences, with more than 9.5% found just once. This clonotype was observed a few times. Its antigen is currently unknown. V was clipped by 3 bases and J by 4 bases; unmatched bases: 4. The CDR3 has 14 amino acids. Germline V gene sequence: CDR1 LGHDT, CDR2 YNNKEL (reference sequence). Source material: blood, either unsorted or a sorted T cell fraction (not recorded which). This sequence joins TRBV3-1 and TRBJ2-3; 7 bases agree with TRBD2. The clonotype comes from a male donor with ankylosing spondylitis. The CDR3 loop is CASSHGGSADTQYF. The DNA of the CDR3 is TGTGCCAGCAGCCATGGCGGGAGTGCAGATACGCAGTATTTT.